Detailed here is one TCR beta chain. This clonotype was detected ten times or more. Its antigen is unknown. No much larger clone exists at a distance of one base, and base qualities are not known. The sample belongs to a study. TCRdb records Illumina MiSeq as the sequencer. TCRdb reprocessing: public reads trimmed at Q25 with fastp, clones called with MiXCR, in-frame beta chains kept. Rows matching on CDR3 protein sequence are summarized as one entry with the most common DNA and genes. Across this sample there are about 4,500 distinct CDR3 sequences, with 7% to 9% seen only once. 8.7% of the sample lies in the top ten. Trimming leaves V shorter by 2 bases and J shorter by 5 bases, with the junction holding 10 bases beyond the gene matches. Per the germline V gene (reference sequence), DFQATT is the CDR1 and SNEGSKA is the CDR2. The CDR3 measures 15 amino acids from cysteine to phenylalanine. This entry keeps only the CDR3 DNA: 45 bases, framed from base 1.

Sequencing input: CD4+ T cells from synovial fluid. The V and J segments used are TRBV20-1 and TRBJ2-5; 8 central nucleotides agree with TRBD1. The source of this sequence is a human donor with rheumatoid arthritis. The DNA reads TGCAGTGCTAGAATCGGGACAGGTCCCAGTGAGACCCAGTACTTC. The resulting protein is CSARIGTGPSETQYF.